These 13 T cell receptor beta chains were all obtained from the same sample, sequenced in a study of cytomegalovirus exposure and HLA in healthy donors. Vbeta (60) and Jbeta (13) primers were used in the PCR. Only in-frame clones appear in the TCRdb table, and some are missing; sequencing was by immunoSEQ multiplex PCR. The sample contains 85,000 to 130,000 clones, 70% to 85% of which appear only once. Sequencing was carried out using PBMCs. These TCRs come from a boy younger than 18 in good health and CMV-seronegative.

This clone was observed a single time. This rearrangement joins TRBV6-1 to TRBJ2-7, with 14 bases lining up with TRBD2. V shed 6 bases and J 6 bases; nucleotides not matched to a gene: 4. Looked up from germline, CDR1 is MNHNS and CDR2 is SASEGT. This CDR3 region has 14 residues. CDR3 DNA sequence: TGTGCCAGCAGGACTAGCGGGAGGGCCGCCGAGCAGTACTTC. This translates into CASRTSGRAAEQYF.

The rearrangement links TRBV9 to TRBJ2-7; 7 positions agree with TRBD2. The germline gives CDR1 SGDLS, CDR2 YYNGEE. V lost 3 bases to trimming and J lost 6 bases; unmatched junction nucleotides: 6. There are 13 residues in the CDR3. DNA of the CDR3: TGTGCCAGCAGCGCCTGGGGGGGTGCCGAGCAGTACTTC. This translates into CASSAWGGAEQYF.

J is TRBJ2-3 and V is TRBV7-2, with 7 nucleotides matching TRBD2. The CDR3 length is 15 residues. Germline CDR1 is SGHTA and CDR2 is FQGNSA. Trimming removed 1 base from V and 2 bases from J; junction bases left unmatched: 3. The CDR3 nucleotides read TGTGCCAGCAGCTTAGACGGACTAGACACAGATACGCAGTATTTT. Its translation is CASSLDGLDTDTQYF.

This rearrangement joins TRBV15 to TRBJ2-7; D is undetermined. Trimming stripped 5 bases from V and 1 base from J, with 12 bases between. Per the germline V gene, CDR1 is LNHNV and CDR2 is YYDKDF (reference sequence). CDR3 length: 14 residues. The CDR3 nucleotides read TGTGCCACCAGCGACTTACGATTATCCTACGAGCAGTACTTC. It translates to CATSDLRLSYEQYF.

The rearrangement links TRBV28 to TRBJ1-1; D is perhaps TRBD1 (5 bases). This CDR3 has 15 residues. Between the trimmed V and J ends, which lost 1 base and 7 bases, there was a span of 16 bases. Germline V gene data show CDR1 as MDHEN and CDR2 as SYDVKM. The CDR3 is CASSLSTAGRGEAFF. As DNA, the CDR3 is TGTGCCAGCAGTTTATCAACCGCGGGACGGGGTGAAGCTTTCTTT. Full variable domain (missing parts from reference TRBV28 and TRBJ1-1): DVKVTQSSRYLVKRTGEKVFLECVQDMDHENMFWYRQDPGLGLRLIYFSYDVKMKEKGDIPEGYSVSREKKERFSLILESASTNQTSMYLCASSLSTAGRGEAFFGQGTRLTVV.

V usage is TRBV29-1 and J usage is TRBJ2-7; weak D call: TRBD2 (6 bases). Deletions cut 0 bases from V and 5 bases from J, with 14 bases between. CDR1 is SQVTM, CDR2 ANQGSEA, per germline. This CDR3 comprises 14 residues. CDR3 amino acids: CSVEDPGTLDEQYF. CDR3 coding DNA: TGCAGCGTTGAAGATCCCGGGACTTTAGACGAGCAGTACTTC.

In its sample, this clone was seen once. The rearrangement uses TRBV5-6 and TRBJ2-1, with 10 positions matching TRBD2. V shed 3 bases, J shed 8 bases, and the junction held 5 bases outside the gene matches. This CDR3 has 14 residues. Germline V lookup: CDR1 SGHDT, CDR2 YYEEEE. The CDR3 region is CASSSGLAYYEQFF. The DNA of the CDR3 is TGTGCCAGCAGCTCGGGACTAGCGTACTATGAGCAGTTCTTC.

The chain has TRBV6-5 and TRBJ2-7; the D gene is possibly TRBD2 (6 bases). Germline V lookup: CDR1 MNHEY, CDR2 SVGAGI. CDR3 length: 14 amino acids. V shed 0 bases and J shed 4 bases, with 10 bases lying between them. The chain's CDR3 is CASSYSGLLYEQYF. CDR3 bases: TGTGCCAGCAGTTACTCCGGACTACTGTACGAGCAGTACTTC.

In regard to this clone: Compared with germline, one end of the junction differs, possibly owing to a read error. CDR3 protein: CASSPGQTYEQYF. The DNA of the CDR3 is TGTGCTAGCAGCCCCGGACAGACCTACGAGCAGTACTTC. V gene TRBV7-7 combines with J gene TRBJ2-7; perhaps TRBD1 as D (6 bases). The CDR3 totals 13 residues. The germline CDR1 and CDR2 sequences are SSHAT and FNYEAQ (reference sequence).

The chain links TRBV30 to TRBJ1-1; D is undetermined. V was pared by 8 bases and J by 1 base, with 5 bases between. The germline CDR1 and CDR2 sequences are GTSNPN and SVGIG (reference sequence). The CDR3 has 10 residues. DNA for the CDR3: TGTGCCACCGGGAACACTGAAGCTTTCTTT. It is translated as CATGNTEAFF.

V is TRBV6-1 and J is TRBJ2-5; D is uncertain. Germline V gives CDR1 MNHNS, CDR2 SASEGT. V lost 0 bases to trimming and J lost 4 bases, with 15 bases between them. This CDR3 has 16 amino acids. CDR3 loop: CASSEALPVTRETQYF. DNA for the CDR3: TGTGCCAGCAGTGAAGCGCTTCCGGTCACTCGAGAGACCCAGTACTTC.

The chain recombines TRBV5-4 with TRBJ1-4, with D tentatively TRBD1 (5 bases). With 3 bases removed from V and 8 bases from J, the gap between germline ends came to 14 bases. CDR1 is SGHNT, CDR2 YYREEE, per germline (reference sequence). CDR3 size: 14 residues. For the CDR3, the DNA is TGTGCCAGCAGCTATCGGGGGTCGGGAGAAAAACTGTTTTTT. Its translation: CASSYRGSGEKLFF.

The chain carries TRBV7-6 and TRBJ2-2; no clear D gene. The germline V gene has CDR1 SGHVS and CDR2 FNYEAQ. The CDR3 loop spans 14 amino acids. The V and J ends lost 1 base and 6 bases respectively, with 9 bases between them. CDR3 amino acids: CASSLVVTAGELFF. CDR3 sequence (DNA): TGTGCCAGCAGCTTAGTAGTAACGGCCGGGGAGCTGTTTTTT.